This T cell receptor (beta chain) was documented in a study of cytomegalovirus exposure and HLA in healthy donors. Study details: A previous analysis identified approximately 120 million unique TCR beta sequences derived from roughly 180 million T cells. Roughly four fifths of 300 to 450 genotyped donors fell in the Caucasian-associated ancestry cluster. Study observations and caveats: Later analysis revealed greater clonal expansion in HLA-associated TCR beta chains than in equally common others.

This clone has just a few counts. Its target is unknown. The PCR employed 60 Vbeta primers together with 13 Jbeta primers. Clones were read by immunoSEQ multiplex PCR, and TCRdb kept only the in-frame ones, dropping some. The sample holds 90,000 to 100,000 clones, approximately 77% seen once. This TCR came from a woman aged 40 to 49 in good health and CMV-seronegative. Specimen: PBMCs.

CDR3 protein: CASSPGHERTNSPLHF. CDR3 nucleotides: TGTGCCAGCAGTCCTGGACACGAAAGGACTAATTCACCCCTCCACTTT. This chain uses TRBV27 with TRBJ1-6, with TRBD1 as a possible D gene (5 bases). V was trimmed by 5 bases and J by 6 bases, leaving 17 bases between them. The CDR3 runs 16 residues. Germline values: CDR1 MNHEY, CDR2 SMNVEV (reference sequence).